Included here is one T cell receptor (beta chain) sequence, with context. Its specificity is not known. Germline lookup yields CDR1 SGHTA and CDR2 FQGNSA. CDR3 length equals 15 residues. The J segment lost 8 bases and the V segment lost 5 bases, leaving 7 bases of the junction unmatched. The protocol was immunoSEQ multiplex PCR, while the TCRdb copy is restricted to in-frame clones and leaves out a portion. The repertoire includes roughly 160,000 clones, about 92% of them detected once, and approximately 0.97% sits in the top ten. The sample is drawn from a study of T cell responses to AZD1222 COVID-19 vaccine. Study outcomes and limitations: The donor cohort was predominantly white British with a female majority, and clonal diversity may have been underestimated. Two AZD1222 doses significantly raised spike-specific TCR breadth and depth over controls. The study found vaccine-associated CD4 TCRs spanning spike, dominant at 160-218 and 743-854. Nearly half of unique spike-specific TCRs reportedly avoided B.1.351 and B.1.1.7 mutated regions.

The source was peripheral blood, collected on day 0 of AZD1222 vaccination. This chain links TRBV7-2 with TRBJ1-4, with 11 bases that match TRBD1. The TCR originated in an adult in good health. The CDR3 spells CASSPPGTGGEKLFF. The CDR3 DNA follows: TGTGCCAGCAGCCCCCCCGGGACAGGGGGAGAAAAACTGTTTTTT.